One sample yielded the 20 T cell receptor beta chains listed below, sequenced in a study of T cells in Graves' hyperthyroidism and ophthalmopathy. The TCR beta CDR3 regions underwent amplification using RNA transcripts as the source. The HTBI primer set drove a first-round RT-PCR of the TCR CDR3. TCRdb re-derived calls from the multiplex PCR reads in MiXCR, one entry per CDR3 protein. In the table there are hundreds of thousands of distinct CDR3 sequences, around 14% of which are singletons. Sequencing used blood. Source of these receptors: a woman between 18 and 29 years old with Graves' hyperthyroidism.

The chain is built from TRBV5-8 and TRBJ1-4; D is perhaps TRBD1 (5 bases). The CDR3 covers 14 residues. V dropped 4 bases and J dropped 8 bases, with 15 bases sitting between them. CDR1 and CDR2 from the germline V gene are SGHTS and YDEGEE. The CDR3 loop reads CASSRSGGTEKLFF. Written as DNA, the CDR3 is TGTGCCAGCAGCCGCTCAGGTGGGACCGAAAAACTGTTTTTT.

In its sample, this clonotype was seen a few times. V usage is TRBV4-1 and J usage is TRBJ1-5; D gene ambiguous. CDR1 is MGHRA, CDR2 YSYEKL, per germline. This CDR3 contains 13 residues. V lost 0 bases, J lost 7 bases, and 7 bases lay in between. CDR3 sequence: CASSQETPQPQHF. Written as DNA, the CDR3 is TGCGCCAGCAGCCAAGAGACCCCCCAGCCCCAGCATTTT.

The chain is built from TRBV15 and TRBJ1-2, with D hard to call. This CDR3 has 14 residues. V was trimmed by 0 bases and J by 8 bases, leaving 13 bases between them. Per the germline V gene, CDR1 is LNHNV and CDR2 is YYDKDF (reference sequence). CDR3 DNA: TGTGCCACCAGCAGAGAAGGGAGGGAGGAAGGCTACACCTTC. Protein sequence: CATSREGREEGYTF.

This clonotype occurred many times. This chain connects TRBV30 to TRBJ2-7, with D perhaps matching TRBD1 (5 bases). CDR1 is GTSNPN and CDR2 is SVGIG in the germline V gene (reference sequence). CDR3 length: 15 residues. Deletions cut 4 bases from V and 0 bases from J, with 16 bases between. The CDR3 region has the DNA TGTGCCTGGACCAAGGTCAAGACAGTCTCCTACGAGCAGTACTTC. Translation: CAWTKVKTVSYEQYF. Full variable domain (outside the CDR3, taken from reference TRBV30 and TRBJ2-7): SQTIHQWPATLVQPVGSPLSLECTVEGTSNPNLYWYRQAAGRGLQLLFYSVGIGQISSEVPQNLSASRPQDRQFILSSKKLLLSDSGFYLCAWTKVKTVSYEQYFGPGTRLTVT.

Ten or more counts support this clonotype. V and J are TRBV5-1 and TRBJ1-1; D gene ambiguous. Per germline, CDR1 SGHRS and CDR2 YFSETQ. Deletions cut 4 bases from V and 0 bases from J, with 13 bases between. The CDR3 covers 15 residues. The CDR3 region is CASSPDGWMNTEAFF. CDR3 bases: TGCGCCAGCAGCCCCGACGGATGGATGAACACTGAAGCTTTCTTT.

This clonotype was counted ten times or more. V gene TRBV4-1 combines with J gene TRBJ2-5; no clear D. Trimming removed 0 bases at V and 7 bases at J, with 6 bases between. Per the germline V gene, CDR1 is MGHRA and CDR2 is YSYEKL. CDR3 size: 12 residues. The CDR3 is CASSQDSGTQYF. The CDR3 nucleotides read TGCGCCAGCAGCCAAGATTCGGGGACCCAGTACTTC.

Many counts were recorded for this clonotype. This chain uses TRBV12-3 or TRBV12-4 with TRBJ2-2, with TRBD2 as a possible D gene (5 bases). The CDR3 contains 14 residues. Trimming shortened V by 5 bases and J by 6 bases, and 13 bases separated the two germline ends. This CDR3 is CASSGSPRSGELFF. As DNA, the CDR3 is TGTGCCAGCAGTGGGAGCCCCCGGTCCGGGGAGCTGTTTTTT.

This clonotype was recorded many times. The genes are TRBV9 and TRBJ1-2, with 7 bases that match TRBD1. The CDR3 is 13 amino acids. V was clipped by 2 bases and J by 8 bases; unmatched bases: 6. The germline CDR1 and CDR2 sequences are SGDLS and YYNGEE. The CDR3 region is CASSVDLDRGYTF. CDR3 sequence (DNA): TGTGCCAGCAGCGTCGACTTGGACAGGGGCTACACCTTC. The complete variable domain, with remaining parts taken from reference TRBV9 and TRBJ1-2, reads DSGVTQTPKHLITATGQRVTLRCSPRSGDLSVYWYQQSLDQGLQFLIQYYNGEERAKGNILERFSAQQFPDLHSELNLSSLELGDSALYFCASSVDLDRGYTFGSGTRLTVV.

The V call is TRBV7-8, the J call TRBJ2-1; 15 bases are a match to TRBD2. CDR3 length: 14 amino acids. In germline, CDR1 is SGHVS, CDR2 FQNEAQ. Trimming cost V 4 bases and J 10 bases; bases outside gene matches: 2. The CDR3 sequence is CASSSGTSGREQFF. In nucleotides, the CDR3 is TGTGCCAGCAGCTCCGGGACTAGCGGGAGGGAGCAGTTCTTC.

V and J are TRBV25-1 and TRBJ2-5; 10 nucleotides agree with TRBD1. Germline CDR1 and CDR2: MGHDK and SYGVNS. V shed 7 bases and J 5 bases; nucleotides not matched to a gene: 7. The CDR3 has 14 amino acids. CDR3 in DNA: TGTGCCAGCACTCGGACAGGGGGTATTGAGACCCAGTACTTC. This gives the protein CASTRTGGIETQYF.

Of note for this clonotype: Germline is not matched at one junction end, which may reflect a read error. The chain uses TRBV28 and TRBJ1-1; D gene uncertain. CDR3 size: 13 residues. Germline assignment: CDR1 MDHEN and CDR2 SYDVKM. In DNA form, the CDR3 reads TGTGCCAGCACCACACCGGGGAACGCTGAAGCTTTCTTT. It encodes CASTTPGNAEAFF. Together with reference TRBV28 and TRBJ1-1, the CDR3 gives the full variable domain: DVKVTQSSRYLVKRTGEKVFLECVQDMDHENMFWYRQDPGLGLRLIYFSYDVKMKEKGDIPEGYSVSREKKERFSLILESASTNQTSMYLCASTTPGNAEAFFGQGTRLTVV.

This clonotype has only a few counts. The CDR3: CASSQDAAGTGGYEQYF. DNA for the CDR3: TGCGCCAGCAGCCAAGACGCCGCCGGGACAGGGGGGTACGAGCAGTACTTC. The gene calls are TRBV4-1 and TRBJ2-7, with 11 bases lining up with TRBD1. J gave up 4 bases and V 0 bases, and 8 bases lay outside the gene matches. CDR1 and CDR2 (germline): MGHRA, YSYEKL. The CDR3 covers 17 residues.

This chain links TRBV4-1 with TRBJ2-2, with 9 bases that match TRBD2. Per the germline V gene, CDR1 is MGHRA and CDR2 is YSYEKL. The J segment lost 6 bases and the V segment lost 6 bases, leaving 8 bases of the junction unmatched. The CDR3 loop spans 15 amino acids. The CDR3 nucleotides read TGCGCCAGCAGTCCCGAGAGCGGGAGGTCCGGGGAGCTGTTTTTT. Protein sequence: CASSPESGRSGELFF.

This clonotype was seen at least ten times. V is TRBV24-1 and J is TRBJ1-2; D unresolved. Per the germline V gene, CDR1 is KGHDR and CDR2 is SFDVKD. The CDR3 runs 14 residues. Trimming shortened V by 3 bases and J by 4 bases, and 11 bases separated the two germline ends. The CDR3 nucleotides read TGTGCCACCAGTGATCCCGACCGCTCCTATGGCTACACCTTC. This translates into CATSDPDRSYGYTF.

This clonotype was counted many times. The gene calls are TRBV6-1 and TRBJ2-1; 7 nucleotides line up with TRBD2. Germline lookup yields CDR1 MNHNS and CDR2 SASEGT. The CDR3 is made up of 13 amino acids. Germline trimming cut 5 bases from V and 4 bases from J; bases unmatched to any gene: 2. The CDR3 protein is CASSTSAYNEQFF. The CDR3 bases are TGTGCCAGCAGTACTAGCGCATACAATGAGCAGTTCTTC.

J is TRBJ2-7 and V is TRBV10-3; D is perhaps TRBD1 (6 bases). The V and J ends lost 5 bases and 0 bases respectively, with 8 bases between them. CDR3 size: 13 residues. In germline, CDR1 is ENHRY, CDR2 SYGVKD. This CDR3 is CAISTGSSYEQYF. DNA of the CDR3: TGTGCCATCAGTACAGGGAGCTCCTACGAGCAGTACTTC.

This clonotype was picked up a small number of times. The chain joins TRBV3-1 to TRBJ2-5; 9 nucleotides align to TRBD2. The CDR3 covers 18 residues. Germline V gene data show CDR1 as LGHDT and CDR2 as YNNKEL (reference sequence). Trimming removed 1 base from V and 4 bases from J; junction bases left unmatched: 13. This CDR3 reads CASSQVPRGGGARETQYF. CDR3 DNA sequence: TGTGCCAGCAGCCAAGTCCCCAGGGGCGGGGGGGCCAGAGAGACCCAGTACTTC.

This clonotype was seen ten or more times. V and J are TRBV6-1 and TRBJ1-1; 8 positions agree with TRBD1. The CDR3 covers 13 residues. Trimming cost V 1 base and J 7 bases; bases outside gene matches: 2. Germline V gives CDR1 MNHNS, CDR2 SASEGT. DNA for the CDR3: TGTGCCAGCAGTGAAGAAGACAGGGGTGAAGCTTTCTTT. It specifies CASSEEDRGEAFF.

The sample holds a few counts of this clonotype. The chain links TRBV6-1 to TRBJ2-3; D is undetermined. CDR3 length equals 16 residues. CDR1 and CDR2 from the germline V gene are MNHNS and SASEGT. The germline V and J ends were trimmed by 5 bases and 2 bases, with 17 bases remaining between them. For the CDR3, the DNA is TGTGCCAGCAGTTCCCCCTCGCTGGCGAACACAGATACGCAGTATTTT. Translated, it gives CASSSPSLANTDTQYF.

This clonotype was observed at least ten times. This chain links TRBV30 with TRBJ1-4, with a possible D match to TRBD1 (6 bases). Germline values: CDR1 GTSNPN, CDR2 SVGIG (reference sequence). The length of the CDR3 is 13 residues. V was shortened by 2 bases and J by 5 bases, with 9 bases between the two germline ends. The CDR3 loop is CAWSQGGNEKLFF. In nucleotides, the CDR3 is TGTGCCTGGAGTCAAGGGGGAAATGAAAAACTGTTTTTT.